This T cell receptor beta chain was observed in a study of cytomegalovirus exposure and HLA in healthy donors. Study-level points and caveats: Highly shared sequence variants in one cluster were likely a sequencing artifact.

On this clone: Antigen specificity is unknown.

The CDR3 consists of 15 residues. The germline gives CDR1 LGHNA, CDR2 YSLEER. Losses at the gene ends were 4 bases for V and 4 bases for J; bases not matched to a gene: 7. PCR used 60 Vbeta primers and 13 Jbeta primers. Assay used: immunoSEQ multiplex PCR; TCRdb lists only in-frame clones, some missing. The repertoire consists of 150,000 to 200,000 clones, with about 80% occurring once and the leading ten covering 1.5%. This TCR came from a girl aged 5 to 17 in good health and CMV-seropositive. The material sequenced was PBMCs. The chain has TRBV4-3 and TRBJ2-5; 9 bases are shared with TRBD2. The CDR3 sequence is CASSPGAGGRETQYF. The CDR3 DNA reads TGCGCCAGCAGCCCTGGGGCGGGGGGGCGAGAGACCCAGTACTTC.